A single sample gave rise to the 28 T cell receptor beta chains below, sequenced in a study of shared clonotypes between healthy human individuals. The method was immunoSEQ multiplex PCR; TCRdb's version includes in-frame clones alone and lacks a portion of them. Here the sample spans hundreds of thousands of clones, about 91% being singletons. CD45RO-negative, CCR7-selected cells formed the naive CD8 fraction, which excluded terminally differentiated effector memory CD45RA+ cells. Sequencing was performed on naive CD8+ T cells sorted from blood. The source of these receptors is a man aged 30 to 39 in good health.

The chain employs TRBV4-1 and TRBJ1-1; D might be TRBD1 (5 bases). Between the trimmed V and J ends, which lost 0 bases and 3 bases, there was a span of 11 bases. This CDR3 spans 15 amino acids. Germline assignment: CDR1 MGHRA and CDR2 YSYEKL. In nucleotides, the CDR3 is TGCGCCAGCAGCCAAGAACCAGGGCTTCACACTGAAGCTTTCTTT. Translated, it gives CASSQEPGLHTEAFF.

The V gene is TRBV9, the J gene TRBJ2-3; a weak D match, TRBD1 (5 bases). V lost 4 bases and J 4 bases, leaving 19 bases between the germline ends. The CDR3 consists of 16 residues. Germline CDR1 reads SGDLS; CDR2 reads YYNGEE. The DNA of the CDR3 is TGTGCCAGCAGCCCGAGACAGACTCACTGGTCAGATACGCAGTATTTT. This codes for CASSPRQTHWSDTQYF. The entire variable domain, with the rest obtained from reference TRBV9 and TRBJ2-3, is as follows: DSGVTQTPKHLITATGQRVTLRCSPRSGDLSVYWYQQSLDQGLQFLIQYYNGEERAKGNILERFSAQQFPDLHSELNLSSLELGDSALYFCASSPRQTHWSDTQYFGPGTRLTVL.

The chain employs TRBV4-1 and TRBJ2-1, with D maybe TRBD1 (7 bases). V lost 3 bases and J lost 6, with 18 bases in between. The CDR3 extends over 16 amino acids. CDR1 is MGHRA, CDR2 YSYEKL, per germline. CDR3 sequence (DNA): TGCGCCAGCAGCCACTCAGGGGGGACGGCTTCCAATGAGCAGTTCTTC. Protein sequence: CASSHSGGTASNEQFF.

This clone was seen a handful of times. The chain couples TRBV7-9 to TRBJ1-5, with D unresolved. Trimming pared 2 bases from V and 3 bases from J, leaving 8 bases between. CDR3 length equals 14 residues. Germline lookup yields CDR1 SEHNR and CDR2 FQNEAQ (reference sequence). CDR3 bases: TGTGCCAGCAGCTTATCAGGCATCAATCAGCCCCAGCATTTT. Translated, it gives CASSLSGINQPQHF.

This rearrangement joins TRBV29-1 to TRBJ1-1; tentative D call: TRBD1 (6 bases). The CDR3 has 12 amino acids. V was clipped by 0 bases and J by 10 bases, with 12 bases between them. CDR1 and CDR2 (germline): SQVTM, ANQGSEA. The CDR3, as DNA: TGCAGCGTTGAAGAGGGGGCCCGCCGAGCTTTCTTT. As protein: CSVEEGARRAFF.

This chain uses TRBV4-1 with TRBJ2-1; 7 nucleotides match TRBD2. The ends lost 0 bases at V and 8 bases at J; junction bases unmatched: 7. There are 15 residues in the CDR3. Per germline, CDR1 MGHRA and CDR2 YSYEKL. This CDR3 reads CASSQDELAGDEQFF. The CDR3 bases are TGCGCCAGCAGCCAAGATGAGTTAGCGGGCGATGAGCAGTTCTTC.

The gene calls are TRBV1 and TRBJ2-7. TRBV1 is tagged as a pseudogene. The CDR3 covers 15 residues. The CDR3 spells CTSSHREWAAYEQYF. DNA of the CDR3: TGCACCAGCAGCCACCGCGAATGGGCGGCCTACGAGCAGTACTTC.

The chain combines TRBV29-1 with TRBJ2-6; 10 bases line up with TRBD1. With V trimmed by 6 bases and J by 0 bases, 5 bases remained unmatched. This CDR3 spans 16 amino acids. CDR1 is SQVTM, CDR2 ANQGSEA, per germline. The CDR3 sequence: CSVGDRGPSGANVLTF. CDR3 coding DNA: TGCAGCGTGGGGGACAGGGGTCCCTCTGGGGCCAACGTCCTGACTTTC.

This chain joins TRBV4-1 and TRBJ2-2, with D possibly TRBD2 on 6 matching bases. The CDR3 length is 18 residues. V gave up 0 bases and J gave up 1 base, with 15 bases separating them. Germline assignment: CDR1 MGHRA and CDR2 YSYEKL. The CDR3 protein is CASSQDNWPGENTGELFF. The CDR3 nucleotides read TGCGCCAGCAGCCAAGATAACTGGCCGGGAGAGAACACCGGGGAGCTGTTTTTT.

The chain links TRBV27 to TRBJ2-7; 11 bases map to TRBD1. Germline V CDR1 and CDR2: MNHEY, SMNVEV (reference sequence). CDR3 length equals 15 residues. The V and J ends lost 6 bases and 3 bases, in that order; junction bases with no gene match: 7. The CDR3 DNA follows: TGTGCCAGCAGATACGGGACAGGGGGAATCTACGAGCAGTACTTC. Translated: CASRYGTGGIYEQYF.

The rearrangement joins TRBV6-5 to TRBJ2-1, with a tentative D call TRBD2 (5 bases). Between the trimmed V and J ends, which lost 2 bases and 5 bases, there was a span of 16 bases. The CDR3 is made up of 16 amino acids. Germline V gene data show CDR1 as MNHEY and CDR2 as SVGAGI. This chain's CDR3 is CASSYDEGSVDNEQFF. CDR3 DNA sequence: TGTGCCAGCAGTTACGACGAGGGATCGGTCGACAATGAGCAGTTCTTC.

V gene TRBV14 combines with J gene TRBJ2-6, with 7 bases that match TRBD1. The CDR3 is made up of 18 amino acids. With 1 base clipped from V and 3 bases from J, the junction kept 9 bases outside the gene matches. Germline assignment: CDR1 SGHDN and CDR2 FVKESK. This CDR3 is CASSQGPTGWVGANVLTF. Written as DNA, the CDR3 is TGTGCCAGCAGCCAAGGGCCGACAGGGTGGGTTGGGGCCAACGTCCTGACTTTC.

This chain connects TRBV7-3 to TRBJ2-4; D might be TRBD1 or TRBD2, each matching 5 bases. CDR1 SGHTA and CDR2 FQGTGA come from the germline V gene. The CDR3 loop spans 15 amino acids. Trimming removed 5 bases from V and 2 bases from J, with 13 bases in between. This chain's CDR3 is CASSIGWGPKNIQYF. The CDR3 nucleotides are TGTGCCAGCAGCATAGGATGGGGACCCAAAAACATTCAGTACTTC.

This chain joins TRBV15 and TRBJ2-3; 7 nucleotides agree with TRBD2. V dropped 1 base and J dropped 5; count of bases not matched to a gene: 18. CDR3 length equals 19 residues. The germline CDR1 and CDR2 sequences are LNHNV and YYDKDF (reference sequence). CDR3 region: CATSRVRGGTSAPGDTQYF. The CDR3 DNA follows: TGTGCCACCAGCAGAGTTCGAGGAGGCACTAGCGCCCCCGGAGATACGCAGTATTTT.

The chain couples TRBV2 to TRBJ2-5, with a tentative D call TRBD1 (7 bases). Germline CDR1 and CDR2: SNHLY and FYNNEI. V was trimmed by 0 bases and J by 5 bases, leaving 22 bases between them. CDR3 length equals 18 residues. CDR3 loop: CASSEAGGDSIGGETQYF. The CDR3 DNA follows: TGTGCCAGCAGTGAAGCTGGAGGGGACAGTATCGGAGGGGAGACCCAGTACTTC.

As regards this clone: This sample also contains other DNA sequences that code for the same CDR3. The chain carries TRBV27 and TRBJ2-7, with D uncertain. The CDR3 is 13 amino acids. Deletions cut 2 bases from V and 2 bases from J, with 7 bases between. Per the germline V gene, CDR1 is MNHEY and CDR2 is SMNVEV (reference sequence). CDR3 bases: TGTGCCAGCAGTTTAACAGTGGCCTACGAGCAGTACTTC. This codes for CASSLTVAYEQYF.

This rearrangement joins TRBV7-6 to TRBJ2-1, with 11 bases matching TRBD2. CDR3 length: 18 amino acids. V was pared by 1 base and J by 7 bases, with 12 bases of the junction left unmatched. Germline V gene lookup returns CDR1 SGHVS and CDR2 FNYEAQ. This CDR3 is CASSLGNQGLAEPNEQFF. CDR3 coding DNA: TGTGCCAGCAGCTTAGGTAACCAGGGACTAGCGGAGCCAAATGAGCAGTTCTTC.

The chain carries TRBV6-5 and TRBJ2-5; TRBD2 matches at 13 bases. CDR1 and CDR2 (germline): MNHEY, SVGAGI. This CDR3 has 15 residues. V gave up 7 bases and J gave up 5 bases; unmatched junction bases: 7. CDR3 in DNA: TGTGCCAGCACCCAACTAGCGGGAGGGAGGGAGACCCAGTACTTC. Its protein product is CASTQLAGGRETQYF.

V is TRBV27 and J is TRBJ2-7, with D possibly TRBD1 on 6 matching bases. Germline V CDR1 and CDR2: MNHEY, SMNVEV (reference sequence). V lost 6 bases, J lost 3 bases, and 15 bases lay in between. The CDR3 is 14 residues long. The CDR3 is CASRRPGQIYEQYF. The CDR3 DNA is TGTGCCAGCAGGAGACCCGGACAGATCTACGAGCAGTACTTC.

The rearrangement joins TRBV11-3 to TRBJ2-3; D possibly corresponds to TRBD2 (5 bases). Per germline, CDR1 SGHNT and CDR2 YENEEA. The CDR3 is 11 amino acids. The V and J ends lost 4 bases and 8 bases respectively, with 7 bases between them. The CDR3 coding sequence is TGTGCCAGCAGCTCGGGATCTACGCAGTATTTT. Translated: CASSSGSTQYF.

The chain recombines TRBV7-8 with TRBJ2-3; 8 bases agree with TRBD1. This CDR3 is 17 amino acids long. The V segment lost 4 bases and the J segment 6 bases; nucleotides outside the gene matches: 15. Germline V gives CDR1 SGHVS, CDR2 FQNEAQ. The DNA of the CDR3 is TGTGCCAGCAGCTACCGACAGGGGCGGTCCGACACGGATACGCAGTATTTT. Translating gives CASSYRQGRSDTDTQYF.

The V call is TRBV7-9, the J call TRBJ2-1, with a weak D call TRBD1 (6 bases). Per germline, CDR1 SEHNR and CDR2 FQNEAQ (reference sequence). Trimming pared 7 bases from V and 8 bases from J, leaving 9 bases between. The CDR3 totals 11 residues. The CDR3 loop reads CASTHRDEQFF. The DNA of the CDR3 is TGTGCCAGCACCCACAGGGATGAGCAGTTCTTC.

V is TRBV28 and J is TRBJ1-1; tentatively, D is TRBD1 (5 bases). The CDR3 is made up of 16 amino acids. The germline V gene encodes CDR1 MDHEN and CDR2 SYDVKM. The V and J ends lost 6 bases and 0 bases respectively, with 17 bases between them. The CDR3 loop is CASSTPRGNLNTEAFF. As DNA, the CDR3 is TGTGCCAGCAGCACCCCCCGGGGCAACTTGAACACTGAAGCTTTCTTT.

The genes are TRBV5-4 and TRBJ2-7; 7 bases line up with TRBD2. There are 15 residues in the CDR3. The J segment lost 0 bases and the V segment lost 1 base, leaving 4 bases of the junction unmatched. Germline V gene data show CDR1 as SGHNT and CDR2 as YYREEE (reference sequence). This CDR3 reads CASSLSRGSSYEQYF. In DNA form, the CDR3 reads TGTGCCAGCAGCTTGTCCCGCGGGAGCTCCTACGAGCAGTACTTC.

This clone appeared a few times. CDR3 region: CASGEYYEQYF. The CDR3 DNA is TGTGCCAGCGGAGAATACTACGAGCAGTACTTC. The chain links TRBV28 to TRBJ2-7; D is ambiguous. Trimming cost V 8 bases and J 3 bases, with 8 bases left between them. Germline CDR1 and CDR2: MDHEN and SYDVKM. The CDR3 loop spans 11 amino acids.

A word on this clone: Being one base from a much bigger clone, this may be a read error. This rearrangement joins TRBV7-9 to TRBJ2-7, with D possibly TRBD2 on 5 matching bases. The germline CDR1 and CDR2 sequences are SEHNR and FQNEAQ (reference sequence). CDR3 length: 12 residues. V was pared by 4 bases and J by 3 bases, with 7 bases between. This CDR3 reads CASSSGNYEQYF. The CDR3 DNA reads as TGTGCCAGCAGCTCCGGGAACTACGAGCAGTACTTC.

As to this clone: At the DNA level, this CDR3 is encoded by other sequences in the same sample as well. The V call is TRBV7-2, the J call TRBJ2-7; TRBD2 matches at 12 bases. The length of the CDR3 is 14 residues. Germline V gene sequence: CDR1 SGHTA, CDR2 FQGNSA. The V segment lost 5 bases and the J segment 4 bases; nucleotides outside the gene matches: 3. CDR3: CASSPGTSGYEQYF. In DNA form, the CDR3 reads TGTGCCAGCAGCCCCGGGACTAGCGGGTACGAGCAGTACTTC.

This chain uses TRBV29-1 with TRBJ2-7; D unresolved. The V end lost 6 bases, the J end lost 3 bases, and 12 bases lay between the germline ends. The V gene's germline CDR1 is SQVTM and CDR2 ANQGSEA. This CDR3 region has 12 residues. The CDR3 here is CSVQPSGYEQYF. The CDR3, as DNA: TGCAGCGTGCAGCCCTCGGGCTACGAGCAGTACTTC.